These 10 T cell receptor beta chains originate from one sample sequenced in a study of control samples from healthy donors and cancer patients. Only in-frame clones appear in the TCRdb table, and some are missing; sequencing was by immunoSEQ multiplex PCR. Here the sample spans roughly 100,000 clones, 83% being singletons. The sequenced material came from blood. All receptors come from a woman aged 50 to 60 in good health.

The rearrangement uses TRBV27 and TRBJ2-1; no clear D gene. The V gene's germline CDR1 is MNHEY and CDR2 SMNVEV (reference sequence). The CDR3 is 12 amino acids. The V end was cut by 2 bases, the J end by 9 bases, with 8 bases between. The CDR3 is CASSLTRTEQFF. The CDR3 DNA reads TGTGCCAGCAGTTTAACGCGGACTGAGCAGTTCTTC.

The chain links TRBV6-2 or TRBV6-3 to TRBJ2-1, with D perhaps TRBD1 (5 bases). V dropped 2 bases and J dropped 15 bases, with 11 bases sitting between them. The CDR3 runs 11 residues. CDR1 is MNHEY and CDR2 is SVGEGT in the germline V gene. Written as DNA, the CDR3 is TGTGCCAGCAGTTACGGGGCATTATGGTTCTTC. It codes for CASSYGALWFF.

This CDR3 reads CASSLGESSGNTIYF. DNA for the CDR3: TGTGCCAGCAGCTTAGGGGAATCCTCTGGAAACACCATATATTTT. This chain links TRBV11-3 with TRBJ1-3; D gene uncertain. Germline lookup yields CDR1 SGHNT and CDR2 YENEEA. Trimming took off 1 base at V and 0 bases at J, with 7 bases between the two ends. The CDR3 totals 15 residues. The full variable domain, in which reference TRBV11-3 and TRBJ1-3 provide the parts outside the CDR3, is EAGVVQSPRYKIIEKKQPVAFWCNPISGHNTLYWYLQNLGQGPELLIRYENEEAVDDSQLPKDRFSAERLKGVDSTLKIQPAELGDSAVYLCASSLGESSGNTIYFGEGSWLTVV.

This chain joins TRBV5-1 and TRBJ1-4; D is possibly TRBD1 (5 bases). This CDR3 has 15 residues. The V end lost 0 bases, the J end lost 2 bases, and 8 bases lay between the germline ends. Germline V gene data show CDR1 as SGHRS and CDR2 as YFSETQ. CDR3 protein: CASSLEGTTNEKLFF. In DNA form, the CDR3 reads TGCGCCAGCAGCTTGGAAGGGACGACTAATGAAAAACTGTTTTTT.

This chain connects TRBV25-1 to TRBJ2-3; perhaps TRBD1 as D (6 bases). This CDR3 is 14 amino acids long. CDR1 and CDR2 (germline): MGHDK, SYGVNS. Trimming stripped 3 bases from V and 4 bases from J, with 11 bases between. The CDR3 reads CASSEGHHSDTQYF. Here the CDR3 DNA reads TGTGCCAGCAGTGAGGGACATCACTCAGATACGCAGTATTTT.

This clone was detected only once. This chain connects TRBV7-9 to TRBJ1-1, with TRBD1 as a possible D gene (6 bases). Germline V gene data show CDR1 as SEHNR and CDR2 as FQNEAQ (reference sequence). The CDR3 extends over 13 amino acids. Trimming shortened V by 0 bases and J by 7 bases, and 9 bases separated the two germline ends. CDR3 in amino acids: CASSLAPDSEAFF. The CDR3 nucleotides read TGTGCCAGCAGCTTAGCACCGGACAGTGAAGCTTTCTTT.

The chain has TRBV4-3 and TRBJ1-3; the D is unclear. The V end was cut by 4 bases, the J end by 1 base, with 11 bases between. The CDR3 extends over 15 amino acids. The germline V gene has CDR1 LGHNA and CDR2 YSLEER. CDR3 residues: CASSRVGGSGNTIYF. CDR3 coding DNA: TGCGCCAGCAGCCGCGTTGGAGGATCTGGAAACACCATATATTTT.

The chain joins TRBV5-1 to TRBJ1-1, with no clear D. Germline lookup yields CDR1 SGHRS and CDR2 YFSETQ. Trimming pared 4 bases from V and 1 base from J, leaving 11 bases between. The CDR3 extends over 14 amino acids. CDR3 coding DNA: TGCGCCAGCAGCGCTGACACGACGAACACTGAAGCTTTCTTT. Protein product: CASSADTTNTEAFF.

The CDR3 spells CASSPGQTNSPLHF. For the CDR3, the DNA is TGTGCCAGCAGCCCCGGACAGACTAATTCACCCCTCCACTTT. V gene TRBV7-2 combines with J gene TRBJ1-6, with D tentatively TRBD1 (6 bases). The V and J ends lost 5 bases and 6 bases respectively, with 11 bases between them. Germline loops: CDR1 SGHTA, CDR2 FQGNSA. The CDR3 consists of 14 residues.

This chain connects TRBV5-4 to TRBJ1-4; 8 nucleotides agree with TRBD1. This CDR3 is built from 15 residues. Germline values: CDR1 SGHNT, CDR2 YYREEE (reference sequence). The V gene end was trimmed by 4 bases and the J gene end by 0 bases; junction bases not matched to a gene: 2. CDR3 amino acids: CASSPGQATNEKLFF. The CDR3 coding sequence is TGTGCCAGCAGCCCGGGACAGGCAACTAATGAAAAACTGTTTTTT.